The 4 T cell receptor beta chains listed next were all sequenced from one sample in a study of blood T cell repertoires in COVID-19. Generated by immunoSEQ multiplex PCR, the TCRdb table keeps only in-frame clones and is missing some. Of some 150,000 clones in the sample, around 90% were seen once. The sample taken for sequencing was peripheral blood. Receptor source: a woman aged 55-70 years with active or convalescent COVID-19.

This clone was counted a single time. V is TRBV7-9 and J is TRBJ1-2, with TRBD1 as a possible D gene (6 bases). Trimming took 7 bases from V and 2 from J, leaving 20 bases between them. CDR1 and CDR2 from the germline V gene are SEHNR and FQNEAQ (reference sequence). The CDR3 is made up of 16 amino acids. The CDR3 region is CASTDTRQDTNYGYTF. The CDR3, as DNA: TGTGCCAGCACCGATACCCGACAGGACACGAACTATGGCTACACCTTC.

This clone was seen only once. The genes are TRBV18 and TRBJ2-2; tentative D call: TRBD1 (6 bases). The CDR3 has 13 amino acids. V was clipped by 1 base and J by 6 bases, with 6 bases between them. In germline, CDR1 is KGHSH, CDR2 LQKENI. The CDR3 DNA reads TGTGCCAGCTCACCACAGGGGGCCGGGGAGCTGTTTTTT. Protein: CASSPQGAGELFF.

The chain is built from TRBV5-1 and TRBJ1-6; D remains ambiguous. Deletions cut 0 bases from V and 8 bases from J, with 9 bases between. Germline V lookup: CDR1 SGHRS, CDR2 YFSETQ. CDR3 length equals 14 residues. The CDR3 sequence: CASSLAREDSPLHF. The CDR3 region has the DNA TGCGCCAGCAGCTTGGCTCGGGAGGATTCACCCCTCCACTTT. Together with reference TRBV5-1 and TRBJ1-6, the CDR3 gives the full variable domain: KAGVTQTPRYLIKTRGQQVTLSCSPISGHRSVSWYQQTPGQGLQFLFEYFSETQRNKGNFPGRFSGRQFSNSRSEMNVSTLELGDSALYLCASSLAREDSPLHFGNGTRLTVT.

This clone was counted a single time. This chain links TRBV13 with TRBJ2-7; 8 bases map to TRBD2. CDR3 size: 12 residues. V was pared by 4 bases and J by 6 bases, with 2 bases of the junction left unmatched. Germline CDR1 PRHDT, CDR2 FYEKMQ (reference sequence). Here the CDR3 reads CASSYRGGEQYF. CDR3 nucleotide sequence: TGTGCCAGCAGCTACCGGGGGGGCGAGCAGTACTTC.